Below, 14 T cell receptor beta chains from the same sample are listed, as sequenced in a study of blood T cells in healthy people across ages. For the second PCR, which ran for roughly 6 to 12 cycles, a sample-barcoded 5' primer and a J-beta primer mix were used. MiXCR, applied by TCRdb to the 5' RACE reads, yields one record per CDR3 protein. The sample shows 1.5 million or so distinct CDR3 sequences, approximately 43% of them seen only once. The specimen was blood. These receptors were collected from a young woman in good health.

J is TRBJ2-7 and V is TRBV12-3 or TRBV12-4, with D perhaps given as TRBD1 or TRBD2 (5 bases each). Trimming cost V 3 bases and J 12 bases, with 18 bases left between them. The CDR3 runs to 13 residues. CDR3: CASSFGKGPRVYF. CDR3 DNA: TGTGCCAGCAGTTTTGGGAAGGGACCTAGGGTGTACTTC.

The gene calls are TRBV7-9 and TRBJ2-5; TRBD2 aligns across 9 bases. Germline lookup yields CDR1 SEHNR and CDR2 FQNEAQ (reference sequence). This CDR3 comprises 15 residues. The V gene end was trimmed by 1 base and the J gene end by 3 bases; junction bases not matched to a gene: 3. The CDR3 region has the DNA TGTGCCAGCAGCTTAGGTCCTAGCGGGGAAGAGACCCAGTACTTC. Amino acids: CASSLGPSGEETQYF.

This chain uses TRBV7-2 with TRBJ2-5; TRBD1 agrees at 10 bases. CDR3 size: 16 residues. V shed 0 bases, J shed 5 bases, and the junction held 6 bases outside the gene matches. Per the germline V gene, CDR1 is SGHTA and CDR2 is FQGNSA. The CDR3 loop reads CASSLASTGGVETQYF. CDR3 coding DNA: TGTGCCAGCAGCTTAGCTTCGACAGGGGGCGTTGAGACCCAGTACTTC. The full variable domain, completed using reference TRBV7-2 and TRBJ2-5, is GAGVSQSPSNKVTEKGKDVELRCDPISGHTALYWYRQSLGQGLEFLIYFQGNSAPDKSGLPSDRFSAERTGGSVSTLTIQRTQQEDSAVYLCASSLASTGGVETQYFGPGTRLLVL.

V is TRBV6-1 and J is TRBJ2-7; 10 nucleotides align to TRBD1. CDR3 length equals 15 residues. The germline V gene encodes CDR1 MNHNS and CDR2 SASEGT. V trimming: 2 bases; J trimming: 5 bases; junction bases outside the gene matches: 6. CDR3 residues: CASSEFPGQGDEQYF. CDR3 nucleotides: TGTGCCAGCAGTGAATTTCCAGGACAGGGGGACGAGCAGTACTTC.

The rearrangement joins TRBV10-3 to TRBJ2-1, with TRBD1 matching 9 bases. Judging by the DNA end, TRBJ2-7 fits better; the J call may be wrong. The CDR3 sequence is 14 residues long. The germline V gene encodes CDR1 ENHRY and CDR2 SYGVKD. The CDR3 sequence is CAISGQGEYNEQYF. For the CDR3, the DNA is TGTGCCATCAGTGGACAGGGGGAGTACAATGAGCAGTACTTC.

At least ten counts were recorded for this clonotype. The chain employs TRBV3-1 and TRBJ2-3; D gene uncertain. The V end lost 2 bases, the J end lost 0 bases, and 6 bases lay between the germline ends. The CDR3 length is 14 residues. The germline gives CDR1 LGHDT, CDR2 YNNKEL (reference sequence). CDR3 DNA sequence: TGTGCCAGCAGCCAACTCACTAGCACAGATACGCAGTATTTT. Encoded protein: CASSQLTSTDTQYF.

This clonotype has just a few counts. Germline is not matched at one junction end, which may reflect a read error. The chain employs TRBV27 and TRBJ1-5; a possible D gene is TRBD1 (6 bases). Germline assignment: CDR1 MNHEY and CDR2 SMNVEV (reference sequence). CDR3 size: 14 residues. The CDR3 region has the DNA TGTGCCAGCCCGGGACAAAGATACGGTCAGCCTCAGCATTTT. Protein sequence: CASPGQRYGQPQHF.

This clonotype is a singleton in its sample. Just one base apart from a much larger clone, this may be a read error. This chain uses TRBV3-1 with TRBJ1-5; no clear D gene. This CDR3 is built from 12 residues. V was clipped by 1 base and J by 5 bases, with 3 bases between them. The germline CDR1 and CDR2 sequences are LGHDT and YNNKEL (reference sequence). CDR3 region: CASSQGHQPQHF. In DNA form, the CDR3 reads TGTGCCAGCAGCCAAGGGCATCAGCCCCAGCATTTT.

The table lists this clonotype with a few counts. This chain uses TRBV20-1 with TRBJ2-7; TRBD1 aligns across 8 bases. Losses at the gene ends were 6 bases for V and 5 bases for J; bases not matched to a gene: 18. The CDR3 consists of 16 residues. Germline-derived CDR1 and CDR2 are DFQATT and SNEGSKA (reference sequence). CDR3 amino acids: CSATRGGRGLRDEQYF. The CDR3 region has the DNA TGCAGTGCAACCCGTGGGGGCAGGGGGCTTCGCGACGAGCAGTACTTC.

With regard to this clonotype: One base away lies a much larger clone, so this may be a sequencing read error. The CDR3 DNA reads as TGTACCAGCAGCCAACTCAAACAGGGAAATGGAAAACTGTTTTTT. Encoded protein: CTSSQLKQGNGKLFF. This chain uses TRBV3-1 with TRBJ1-4; a weak D match, TRBD1 (6 bases). The CDR3 contains 15 residues. Germline CDR1 reads LGHDT; CDR2 reads YNNKEL (reference sequence).

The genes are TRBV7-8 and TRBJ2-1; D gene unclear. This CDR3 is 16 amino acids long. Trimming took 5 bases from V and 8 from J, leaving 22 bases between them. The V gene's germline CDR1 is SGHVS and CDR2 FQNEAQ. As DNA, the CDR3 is TGTGCCAGCAGCCAAGGTTTCGAAGCCAGATCCTATGAGCAGTTCTTC. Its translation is CASSQGFEARSYEQFF.

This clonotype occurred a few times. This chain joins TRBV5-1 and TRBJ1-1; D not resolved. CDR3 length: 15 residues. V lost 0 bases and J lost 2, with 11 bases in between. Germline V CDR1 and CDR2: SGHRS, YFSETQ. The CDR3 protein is CASSLVSPRNTEAFF. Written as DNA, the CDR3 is TGCGCCAGCAGCTTGGTATCTCCCCGCAACACTGAAGCTTTCTTT. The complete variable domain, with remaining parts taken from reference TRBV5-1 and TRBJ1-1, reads KAGVTQTPRYLIKTRGQQVTLSCSPISGHRSVSWYQQTPGQGLQFLFEYFSETQRNKGNFPGRFSGRQFSNSRSEMNVSTLELGDSALYLCASSLVSPRNTEAFFGQGTRLTVV.

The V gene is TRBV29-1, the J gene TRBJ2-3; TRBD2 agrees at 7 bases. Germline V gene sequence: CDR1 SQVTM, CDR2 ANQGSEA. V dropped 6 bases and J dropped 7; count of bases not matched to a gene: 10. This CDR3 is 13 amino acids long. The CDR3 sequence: CSVVRPSGHTQYF. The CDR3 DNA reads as TGCAGCGTCGTTAGGCCTAGCGGACATACGCAGTATTTT.

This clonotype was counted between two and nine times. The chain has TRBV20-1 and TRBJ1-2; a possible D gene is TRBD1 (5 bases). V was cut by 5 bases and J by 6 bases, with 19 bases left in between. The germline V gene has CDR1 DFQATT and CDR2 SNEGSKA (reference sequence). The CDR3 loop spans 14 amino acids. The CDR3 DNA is TGCAGTGCTCGGTTGGGGGGTTACTTTGATGGCTACACCTTC. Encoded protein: CSARLGGYFDGYTF.